The 11 T cell receptor beta chains below were found in one sample sequenced in a study of control samples from healthy donors and cancer patients. Data came from immunoSEQ multiplex PCR; TCRdb stores just in-frame clones and leaves some out. The repertoire holds 130,000 or so clones, with about 89% as singletons. The sample consisted of blood. Every receptor here comes from a man younger than 35 in good health.

CDR3 residues: CASRSGQGALGYTF. The CDR3 nucleotides read TGTGCCAGCAGATCGGGACAGGGGGCGCTTGGCTACACCTTC. V gene TRBV6-6 combines with J gene TRBJ1-2, with TRBD1 matching over 12 bases. V shed 6 bases and J 7 bases; nucleotides not matched to a gene: 6. CDR3 length: 14 amino acids. Germline V gene data show CDR1 as MNHNY and CDR2 as SVGAGI (reference sequence).

This clone occurred a few times. V and J are TRBV7-2 and TRBJ2-3; 9 nucleotides match TRBD2. Trimming cost V 5 bases and J 1 base; bases outside gene matches: 7. The CDR3 contains 16 residues. CDR1 is SGHTA, CDR2 FQGNSA, per germline. This CDR3 reads CASSTNLAGGTDTQYF. CDR3 nucleotides: TGTGCCAGCAGCACCAATTTAGCGGGGGGCACAGATACGCAGTATTTT.

The chain joins TRBV6-2 or TRBV6-3 to TRBJ1-5, with 7 bases matching TRBD1. The CDR3 covers 13 residues. Germline-derived CDR1 and CDR2 are MNHEY and SVGEGT. Trimming removed 6 bases from V and 4 bases from J; junction bases left unmatched: 3. The CDR3 region has the DNA TGTGCCAGCAGCGGGACAGAAAATCAGCCCCAGCATTTT. Its translation is CASSGTENQPQHF.

The chain combines TRBV5-1 with TRBJ1-3; a possible D gene is TRBD1 (5 bases). Germline V gene sequence: CDR1 SGHRS, CDR2 YFSETQ. Trimming shortened V by 0 bases and J by 4 bases, and 17 bases separated the two germline ends. The CDR3 contains 17 residues. The CDR3 DNA reads as TGCGCCAGCAGCTTGGAAGGGATGGGGCAGTCCGGAAACACCATATATTTT. This translates into CASSLEGMGQSGNTIYF.

J is TRBJ1-3 and V is TRBV5-1; D gene ambiguous. The CDR3 contains 19 residues. In germline, CDR1 is SGHRS, CDR2 YFSETQ. Trimming removed 0 bases at V and 0 bases at J, with 19 bases between. The CDR3 protein is CASSLGWNLKVHSGNTIYF. The CDR3, as DNA: TGCGCCAGCAGCTTGGGGTGGAATTTGAAGGTACACTCTGGAAACACCATATATTTT.

This clone is a singleton in its sample. The rearrangement joins TRBV19 to TRBJ2-3; D uncertain. In germline, CDR1 is LNHDA, CDR2 SQIVND (reference sequence). The CDR3 extends over 14 amino acids. The V and J ends lost 3 bases and 3 bases respectively, with 10 bases between them. The DNA of the CDR3 is TGTGCCAGTAGTATTCGCAGATATACAGATACGCAGTATTTT. Translation gives CASSIRRYTDTQYF.

The chain is built from TRBV12-2 and TRBJ1-3; the table's D call, TRBD1, was not checked against the DNA. TRBV12-2 is listed as a pseudogene. This CDR3 region has 17 residues. CDR3 DNA: TGTGCAAGTCGCTTACGGCCGGGACAGCATTCTGGAAACACCATATATTTT. As protein: CASRLRPGQHSGNTIYF.

This chain links TRBV30 with TRBJ1-2; 9 nucleotides agree with TRBD1. The trim removed 3 bases at V and 5 bases at J, leaving 10 bases unmatched. Germline CDR1 reads GTSNPN; CDR2 reads SVGIG (reference sequence). The CDR3 is 15 residues long. CDR3 sequence: CAWRPRTGVGYGYTF. The CDR3 DNA reads TGTGCCTGGAGACCCAGGACAGGGGTCGGGTATGGCTACACCTTC.

The chain couples TRBV10-1 to TRBJ2-1, with a possible D match to TRBD2 (6 bases). CDR1 is WNHNN, CDR2 SYGVQD, per germline (reference sequence). V lost 0 bases and J lost 6, with 9 bases in between. The CDR3 runs 14 residues. The CDR3 region has the DNA TGCGCCAGCAGTGAGTCGTCTAGCGCCAATGAGCAGTTCTTC. Encoded protein: CASSESSSANEQFF.

This clone was seen a few times. The chain links TRBV9 to TRBJ1-3; unclear D gene. The CDR3 sequence is 14 residues long. V lost 4 bases and J 5 bases, leaving 13 bases between the germline ends. The germline CDR1 and CDR2 sequences are SGDLS and YYNGEE. CDR3 DNA sequence: TGTGCCAGCAGCCCCACACCCGAAAGAAACACCATATATTTT. Translated, it gives CASSPTPERNTIYF.

V gene TRBV6-5 combines with J gene TRBJ1-2; D call uncertain. The V gene's germline CDR1 is MNHEY and CDR2 SVGAGI. V was pared by 8 bases and J by 0 bases, with 10 bases between. CDR3 length equals 13 residues. This CDR3 reads CASFLSANYGYTF. CDR3 in DNA: TGTGCCAGCTTTCTCAGCGCTAACTATGGCTACACCTTC.